The rows below give T cell receptor beta chains drawn from one sample of a study of read filtering for tumor transcriptome and immune sequencing. Using its own MiXCR run on the reads, TCRdb lists one record per CDR3 protein. Among roughly 90,000 distinct CDR3 sequences, over 9% were seen once, and the ten largest hold just under 15%. The sequencing sample was made of a population of CD138-negative cells sorted from bone marrow. These receptors originate from a donor aged 40 or older with multiple myeloma. Each CDR3 is given with its conserved first and last residue. The D gene is left open where the match is weak. The listing skips clone size in some rows; elsewhere it reads once, few, many or a size class.

D	size	V	J	length	CDR3
NA	NA	TRBV7-2	TRBJ1-1	14	CASSPQPGYTEAFF
NA	few	TRBV29-1	TRBJ2-3	14	CSVGHFLSTDTQYF
TRBD1	many	TRBV29-1	TRBJ2-6	20	CSVEERATGGTHSGANVLTF
NA	many	TRBV5-1	TRBJ2-7	14	CASSLQTSSYEQYF
NA	many	TRBV30	TRBJ2-1	15	CAWTPNRPLGNEQFF
TRBD1	many	TRBV5-1	TRBJ2-7	12	CASSRTGDEQYF
TRBD2	many	TRBV11-3	TRBJ2-3	16	CASSAGLAGFTDTQYF
NA	many	TRBV28	TRBJ2-7	13	CASRETVGYEQYF
NA	many	TRBV7-6	TRBJ1-1	13	CASSPGPNTEAFF
NA	NA	TRBV5-1	TRBJ2-1	14	CASSSRFRGSEQFF
NA	many	TRBV29-1	TRBJ2-4	13	CSVESVAKNIQYF
NA	many	TRBV20-1	TRBJ1-1	13	CSAGEGIGTEAFF
TRBD2	many	TRBV29-1	TRBJ2-7	14	CSVEGLADSYEQYF
NA	many	TRBV29-1	TRBJ1-1	13	CSVEILGAGEAFF
NA	many	TRBV5-1	TRBJ2-6	15	CASSPGNSGANVLTF
TRBD2	many	TRBV28	TRBJ2-7	13	CATLAGGHYEQYF
TRBD1	many	TRBV3-1	TRBJ1-1	14	CASSPWTGKGEAFF
NA	many	TRBV19	TRBJ2-7	13	CASSIGGSYEQYF
TRBD1	many	TRBV6-2/TRBV6-3	TRBJ1-5	15	CASSYSTGGPQPQHF
TRBD2	many	TRBV11-3	TRBJ2-1	17	CASSEQGLALVRNEQFF
NA	many	TRBV29-1	TRBJ2-2	11	CSVKNTGELFF
NA	few	TRBV6-2/TRBV6-3	TRBJ2-5	12	CASRPREETQYF
NA	many	TRBV11-2	TRBJ2-2	15	CASSSGQGPTGELFF
TRBD2	many	TRBV29-1	TRBJ2-3	14	CSARKGLDTDTQYF
NA	few	TRBV5-1	TRBJ2-6	17	CASSLEGTSSGANVLTF
NA	many	TRBV28	TRBJ2-7	13	CASSWGNSDEQYF
NA	many	TRBV5-1	TRBJ1-3	15	CASSPFQGGGNTIYF
NA	many	TRBV20-1	TRBJ2-2	13	CSASRSGTGELFF
NA	many	TRBV19	TRBJ2-6	16	CASSQGGASGANVLTF
TRBD1	NA	TRBV20-1	TRBJ2-7	15	CSARDTRDSTYEQYF
TRBD1	many	TRBV4-1	TRBJ1-3	17	CASSQAIPTGAGNTIYF
TRBD2	many	TRBV6-1	TRBJ2-3	14	CASGMGTSVDTQYF
NA	many	TRBV2	TRBJ2-7	15	CASSEAPVSLTEQYF
TRBD2	many	TRBV20-1	TRBJ2-1	14	CSASPAGGPNEQFF
TRBD2	many	TRBV5-1	TRBJ2-1	16	CASSLFGTKGADEQFF
TRBD1	many	TRBV9	TRBJ2-5	15	CASSPPGQGLETQYF
TRBD1	many	TRBV20-1	TRBJ2-5	16	CSARKPQDRGLETQYF
TRBD2	few	TRBV7-2	TRBJ2-2	17	CASSYSGRGLGAGELFF
TRBD1	few	TRBV19	TRBJ1-3	15	CASAVGTASGNAIYF
NA	many	TRBV7-8	TRBJ1-1	14	CASSLAATLPEAFF
TRBD1	many	TRBV10-3	TRBJ2-7	15	CAISEPSDRAYEQYF
TRBD1	many	TRBV2	TRBJ2-1	14	CASTLRGQGGEQFF
TRBD2	many	TRBV7-8	TRBJ2-7	14	CASSARTSGSEQYF
NA	many	TRBV29-1	TRBJ1-2	17	CSVEGWGWEHNRPGYTF
TRBD1	many	TRBV19	TRBJ1-5	16	CASSIRGTGNNQPQHF
TRBD1	many	TRBV25-1	TRBJ2-7	13	CASTGQGAGEQYF
TRBD2	many	TRBV5-1	TRBJ2-1	15	CASSETSGSVDEQFF
TRBD2	NA	TRBV29-1	TRBJ2-3	16	CSVAPGTSGAQITQYF
TRBD1	many	TRBV5-1	TRBJ2-5	14	CASSLGTAQETQYF
NA	many	TRBV7-9	TRBJ2-1	17	CASSLEHGERTYNEQFF
NA	many	TRBV13	TRBJ2-1	13	CASSPRAYNEQFF
TRBD2	many	TRBV29-1	TRBJ2-1	14	CSFSGTSGIYEQFF
NA	many	TRBV6-1	TRBJ2-7	13	CASISISTAEQYF